This entry describes one T cell receptor beta chain. The target antigen is unknown. The data stem from a study of T cell responses to AZD1222 COVID-19 vaccine. Whole-study findings and limits: Repertoire sampling was restricted to post-peak T cell response timepoints. Dominant at 160-218 and 743-854, vaccine-associated CD4 TCRs also spanned spike. Unmutated variant regions are reportedly the target of nearly half of TCRs that are spike-specific.

Germline V CDR1 and CDR2: SGHDT, YYEEEE. V lost 3 bases to trimming and J lost 0 bases; unmatched junction nucleotides: 10. This CDR3 comprises 17 residues. Method: immunoSEQ multiplex PCR; TCRdb's copy keeps in-frame clones and lacks some. Altogether around 140,000 clones are present, approximately 85% being singletons, with the ten largest covering 6.5% to 8.5%. Sequences were derived from peripheral blood, sampled 28 days after the second dose of the MenACWY control vaccine. The J gene is TRBJ1-1, the V gene TRBV5-6, with 8 positions matching TRBD1. The sequence derives from an adult who received the MenACWY meningococcal vaccine as a control. CDR3 DNA sequence: TGTGCCAGCAGCTCCTGGGACAGGTTTGTCATGAACACTGAAGCTTTCTTT. Translation: CASSSWDRFVMNTEAFF.